One sample yielded the 28 T cell receptor beta chains listed below, sequenced in a study of STAT5B mutations in CD4+ large granular lymphocyte leukemia. The assay was immunoSEQ multiplex PCR, and TCRdb's table has in-frame clones only and misses some. The data show under 55,000 clones, around 85% seen once. Sequenced: CD4+ T cells from blood buffy coats. These receptors all stem from a human donor in good health.

The V gene is TRBV10-2, the J gene TRBJ1-1; 8 bases agree with TRBD1. Germline V CDR1 and CDR2: WSHSY, SAAADI. V gave up 7 bases and J gave up 5 bases; unmatched junction bases: 6. The CDR3 runs to 13 residues. DNA for the CDR3: TGCGCCAGCACTCGGACAGGGTTAACTGAAGCTTTCTTT. Its translation is CASTRTGLTEAFF.

This clone was seen more than once but under ten times. The chain links TRBV5-1 to TRBJ1-2, with D uncertain. Per germline, CDR1 SGHRS and CDR2 YFSETQ. The CDR3 is 16 residues long. V lost 3 bases and J 11 bases, leaving 26 bases between the germline ends. The chain's CDR3 is CASSSSTPSPLRGYTF. The CDR3 DNA sequence: TGCGCCAGCAGCTCGTCGACCCCCAGTCCCCTCCGTGGTTACACCTTC.

The chain has TRBV11-2 and TRBJ2-1; tentative D call: TRBD2 (5 bases). The length of the CDR3 is 15 residues. Trimming pared 5 bases from V and 0 bases from J, leaving 11 bases between. The germline V gene encodes CDR1 SGHAT and CDR2 FQNNGV. This CDR3 reads CASSPEVSSYNEQFF. Written as DNA, the CDR3 is TGTGCCAGCAGCCCGGAGGTCAGCTCCTACAATGAGCAGTTCTTC.

The rearrangement links TRBV19 to TRBJ2-3; 9 bases align to TRBD2. The CDR3 is 15 amino acids. From germline, CDR1 is LNHDA and CDR2 SQIVND (reference sequence). V shed 5 bases, J shed 3 bases, and the junction held 6 bases outside the gene matches. This CDR3 reads CASSGTTSGTDTQYF. CDR3 coding DNA: TGTGCCAGTAGTGGCACTACTAGCGGGACAGATACGCAGTATTTT. The whole variable domain, remainder taken from reference TRBV19 and TRBJ2-3, is DGGITQSPKYLFRKEGQNVTLSCEQNLNHDAMYWYRQDPGQGLRLIYYSQIVNDFQKGDIAEGYSVSREKKESFPLTVTSAQKNPTAFYLCASSGTTSGTDTQYFGPGTRLTVL.

The V gene is TRBV27, the J gene TRBJ2-7; 7 bases match TRBD2. V gave up 6 bases and J gave up 3 bases; unmatched junction bases: 14. Germline V CDR1 and CDR2: MNHEY, SMNVEV (reference sequence). The CDR3 contains 16 residues. The CDR3 loop reads CASSSEMVGGRYEQYF. The CDR3 DNA follows: TGTGCCAGCAGCAGTGAAATGGTGGGAGGGCGCTACGAGCAGTACTTC.

The J gene is TRBJ2-2, the V gene TRBV6-1; D call uncertain. The germline V gene encodes CDR1 MNHNS and CDR2 SASEGT. The CDR3 has 14 residues. V lost 2 bases and J 6 bases, leaving 10 bases between the germline ends. The CDR3 region is CASSERRPPGELFF. CDR3 bases: TGTGCCAGCAGTGAACGCCGTCCCCCCGGGGAGCTGTTTTTT.

J is TRBJ1-2 and V is TRBV15; perhaps TRBD1 as D (6 bases). Germline CDR1 LNHNV, CDR2 YYDKDF (reference sequence). Trimming removed 3 bases at V and 7 bases at J, with 15 bases between. This CDR3 has 14 residues. The CDR3 spells CATSRVPGASGYTF. CDR3 DNA: TGTGCCACCAGCAGGGTACCGGGGGCCAGTGGCTACACCTTC.

A single count supports this clone. The V call is TRBV19, the J call TRBJ1-5, with D hard to call. Trimming shortened V by 1 base and J by 4 bases, and 8 bases separated the two germline ends. The CDR3 has 14 residues. Germline assignment: CDR1 LNHDA and CDR2 SQIVND (reference sequence). In DNA, the CDR3 is TGTGCCAGTAGTATAGGTAGGGATAATCAGCCCCAGCATTTT. This codes for CASSIGRDNQPQHF.

The chain employs TRBV13 and TRBJ1-1, with 9 nucleotides matching TRBD1. Trimming took 1 base from V and 11 from J; bases not matched to a gene: 8. The CDR3 totals 14 residues. Germline CDR1 reads PRHDT; CDR2 reads FYEKMQ (reference sequence). The CDR3 DNA reads TGTGCCAGCAGCTTAGCTCCGGGACAGGGAAGGGCTTTCTTT. Protein product: CASSLAPGQGRAFF.

The rearrangement uses TRBV28 and TRBJ2-7, with D maybe TRBD2 (7 bases). V gave up 5 bases and J gave up 5 bases, with 19 bases separating them. Germline V gene sequence: CDR1 MDHEN, CDR2 SYDVKM. The CDR3 consists of 15 residues. The CDR3 loop reads CASSPRGRGNNEQYF. CDR3 sequence (DNA): TGTGCCAGCAGTCCCCGGGGGAGGGGGAACAACGAGCAGTACTTC.

The CDR3 nucleotides are TGTGCCAGCAGCTTGGGGTTGGCTTCCGGATACACAGATACGCAGTATTTT. Its protein is CASSLGLASGYTDTQYF. The chain combines TRBV5-8 with TRBJ2-3; D gene unclear. V lost 0 bases and J lost 2, with 16 bases in between. From germline, CDR1 is SGHTS and CDR2 YDEGEE. The CDR3 has 17 amino acids.

This chain joins TRBV18 and TRBJ1-1; D may be TRBD1 (5 bases). Germline V lookup: CDR1 KGHSH, CDR2 LQKENI. V lost 3 bases and J lost 7, with 15 bases in between. CDR3 size: 14 residues. In DNA, the CDR3 is TGTGCCAGCTCACCCCTCCACGGGGCCCTTGAAGCTTTCTTT. The encoded protein is CASSPLHGALEAFF.

The chain employs TRBV30 and TRBJ2-1; D gene ambiguous. Germline loops: CDR1 GTSNPN, CDR2 SVGIG (reference sequence). This CDR3 spans 14 amino acids. Between the trimmed V and J ends, which lost 2 bases and 4 bases, there was a span of 12 bases. CDR3 sequence: CAWSPLVVYNEQFF. The CDR3 nucleotides read TGTGCCTGGAGTCCCCTTGTCGTGTACAATGAGCAGTTCTTC.

The rearrangement uses TRBV7-2 and TRBJ1-1; 8 nucleotides align to TRBD1. Germline V gene lookup returns CDR1 SGHTA and CDR2 FQGNSA. The CDR3 is 16 amino acids. Losses at the gene ends were 5 bases for V and 0 bases for J; bases not matched to a gene: 8. In DNA, the CDR3 is TGTGCCAGCAGCCCACAGGGGGGGTGGATGAACACTGAAGCTTTCTTT. Encoded protein: CASSPQGGWMNTEAFF.

The CDR3 protein is CASSSRGSGVLYEQYF. In DNA, the CDR3 is TGTGCCAGCAGTTCCCGCGGTAGCGGGGTCCTGTACGAGCAGTACTTC. The rearrangement joins TRBV6-6 to TRBJ2-7; TRBD2 matches at 8 bases. The CDR3 covers 16 residues. Germline V gene sequence: CDR1 MNHNY, CDR2 SVGAGI (reference sequence). Losses at the gene ends were 4 bases for V and 4 bases for J; bases not matched to a gene: 12.

The CDR3: CASSRRPGLGNTGELFF. CDR3 DNA: TGTGCCAGCAGCCGAAGACCGGGACTAGGGAACACCGGGGAGCTGTTTTTT. The chain links TRBV7-2 to TRBJ2-2; 8 bases are a match to TRBD2. Per the germline V gene, CDR1 is SGHTA and CDR2 is FQGNSA. The CDR3 extends over 17 amino acids. V dropped 5 bases and J dropped 1; count of bases not matched to a gene: 9.

This clone was seen just once. V and J are TRBV29-1 and TRBJ2-5, with 8 bases matching TRBD2. Germline V gene data show CDR1 as SQVTM and CDR2 as ANQGSEA. With 7 bases clipped from V and 5 bases from J, the junction kept 12 bases outside the gene matches. The CDR3 has 14 amino acids. CDR3 sequence (DNA): TGCAGCGCGGGCGGTTGGCTAGCGGGTGAGACCCAGTACTTC. Amino acid sequence: CSAGGWLAGETQYF.

The rearrangement joins TRBV5-4 to TRBJ2-1; D unresolved. The germline gives CDR1 SGHNT, CDR2 YYREEE (reference sequence). The V end was cut by 1 base, the J end by 3 bases, with 11 bases between. The CDR3 covers 15 residues. CDR3 sequence (DNA): TGTGCCAGCAGCTTGAGGCAGGAAAACTACAATGAGCAGTTCTTC. It translates to CASSLRQENYNEQFF. The full variable domain, its missing parts supplied by reference TRBV5-4 and TRBJ2-1, is ETGVTQSPTHLIKTRGQQVTLRCSSQSGHNTVSWYQQALGQGPQFIFQYYREEENGRGNFPPRFSGLQFPNYSSELNVNALELDDSALYLCASSLRQENYNEQFFGPGTRLTVL.

The V call is TRBV28, the J call TRBJ2-7; 8 bases match TRBD1. The CDR3 is 14 residues long. J gave up 4 bases and V 5 bases, and 7 bases lay outside the gene matches. Germline assignment: CDR1 MDHEN and CDR2 SYDVKM. CDR3 loop: CASSPGQGAYEQYF. The CDR3 DNA is TGTGCCAGCAGTCCCGGACAGGGAGCATACGAGCAGTACTTC.

CDR3 sequence reads: CSVAWRLNTEAFF. The DNA of the CDR3 is TGCAGCGTTGCGTGGCGACTGAACACTGAAGCTTTCTTT. V usage is TRBV29-1 and J usage is TRBJ1-1; the D is unclear. Per germline, CDR1 SQVTM and CDR2 ANQGSEA. The CDR3 spans 13 residues. V lost 4 bases, J lost 0 bases, and 9 bases lay in between.

The chain joins TRBV28 to TRBJ1-1; D unresolved. The germline gives CDR1 MDHEN, CDR2 SYDVKM. The CDR3 has 15 residues. V was trimmed by 1 base and J by 1 base, leaving 10 bases between them. CDR3 nucleotide sequence: TGTGCCAGCAGTTTATACGGGGTCCAGAACACTGAAGCTTTCTTT. It is translated as CASSLYGVQNTEAFF.

The V and J genes are TRBV19 and TRBJ1-2; 7 nucleotides line up with TRBD1. Trimming removed 7 bases from V and 2 bases from J; junction bases left unmatched: 7. The CDR3 runs to 14 residues. CDR1 and CDR2 from the germline V gene are LNHDA and SQIVND (reference sequence). The CDR3 DNA follows: TGTGCCAGTACCCAATCGACAGGGAACTATGGCTACACCTTC. This encodes CASTQSTGNYGYTF.

The J gene is TRBJ2-1, the V gene TRBV5-4; D call uncertain. Germline loops: CDR1 SGHNT, CDR2 YYREEE (reference sequence). Trimming shortened V by 2 bases and J by 5 bases, and 11 bases separated the two germline ends. This CDR3 contains 14 residues. CDR3 loop: CASSFGGKNNEQFF. The CDR3 nucleotides are TGTGCCAGCAGCTTCGGTGGGAAAAACAATGAGCAGTTCTTC. Full variable domain (remainder filled in from reference TRBV5-4 and TRBJ2-1): ETGVTQSPTHLIKTRGQQVTLRCSSQSGHNTVSWYQQALGQGPQFIFQYYREEENGRGNFPPRFSGLQFPNYSSELNVNALELDDSALYLCASSFGGKNNEQFFGPGTRLTVL.

This sequence joins TRBV18 and TRBJ1-2, with D unclear. Trimming removed 3 bases at V and 4 bases at J, with 12 bases between. CDR1 and CDR2 from the germline V gene are KGHSH and LQKENI. This CDR3 comprises 14 residues. The CDR3 reads CASSPGDGSYGYTF. CDR3 bases: TGTGCCAGCTCACCTGGAGACGGGAGCTATGGCTACACCTTC.

The chain joins TRBV6-5 to TRBJ1-5; D not certain. Germline CDR1 MNHEY, CDR2 SVGAGI. V lost 5 bases and J lost 9, with 14 bases in between. CDR3 length: 13 residues. The CDR3 DNA sequence: TGTGCCAGCAGTCCATCCCTGGTGGGGCCCCAGCATTTT. The encoded protein is CASSPSLVGPQHF.

The chain employs TRBV18 and TRBJ2-7; D not certain. Germline-derived CDR1 and CDR2 are KGHSH and LQKENI. V was shortened by 3 bases and J by 2 bases, with 8 bases between the two germline ends. The CDR3 is 13 amino acids. As DNA, the CDR3 is TGTGCCAGCTCACCTGGGCTCCCCTACGAGCAGTACTTC. Encoded protein: CASSPGLPYEQYF.

The V and J genes are TRBV6-5 and TRBJ2-5, with D uncertain. With 3 bases removed from V and 5 bases from J, the gap between germline ends came to 16 bases. The CDR3 has 15 amino acids. CDR1 is MNHEY and CDR2 is SVGAGI in the germline V gene. The CDR3 is CASSYQAALPETQYF. In nucleotides, the CDR3 is TGTGCCAGCAGTTATCAGGCGGCCCTCCCTGAGACCCAGTACTTC.

Only one count was recorded for this clone. The V gene is TRBV25-1, the J gene TRBJ2-1; D possibly corresponds to TRBD2 (6 bases). The CDR3 totals 15 residues. CDR1 is MGHDK, CDR2 SYGVNS, per germline. Trimming took 3 bases from V and 4 from J, leaving 13 bases between them. The CDR3 spells CASSDGLAFYNEQFF. The CDR3, as DNA: TGTGCCAGCAGTGATGGGCTAGCGTTTTACAATGAGCAGTTCTTC. The complete variable domain, with remaining parts taken from reference TRBV25-1 and TRBJ2-1, reads EADIYQTPRYLVIGTGKKITLECSQTMGHDKMYWYQQDPGMELHLIHYSYGVNSTEKGDLSSESTVSRIRTEHFPLTLESARPSHTSQYLCASSDGLAFYNEQFFGPGTRLTVL.